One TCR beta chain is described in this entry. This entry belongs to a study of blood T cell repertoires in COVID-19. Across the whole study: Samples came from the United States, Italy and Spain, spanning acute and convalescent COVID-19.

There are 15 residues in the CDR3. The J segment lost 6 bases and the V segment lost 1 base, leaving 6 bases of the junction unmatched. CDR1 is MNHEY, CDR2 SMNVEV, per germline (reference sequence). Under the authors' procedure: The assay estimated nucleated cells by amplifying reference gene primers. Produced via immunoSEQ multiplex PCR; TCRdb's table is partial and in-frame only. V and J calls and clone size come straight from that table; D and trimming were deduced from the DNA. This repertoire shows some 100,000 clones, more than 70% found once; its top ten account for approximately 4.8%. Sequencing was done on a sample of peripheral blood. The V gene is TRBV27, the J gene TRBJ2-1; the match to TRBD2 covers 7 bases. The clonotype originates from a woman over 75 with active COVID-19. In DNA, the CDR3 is TGTGCCAGCAGTTTATACGGGGGGAGCTTCAATGAGCAGTTCTTC. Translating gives CASSLYGGSFNEQFF.